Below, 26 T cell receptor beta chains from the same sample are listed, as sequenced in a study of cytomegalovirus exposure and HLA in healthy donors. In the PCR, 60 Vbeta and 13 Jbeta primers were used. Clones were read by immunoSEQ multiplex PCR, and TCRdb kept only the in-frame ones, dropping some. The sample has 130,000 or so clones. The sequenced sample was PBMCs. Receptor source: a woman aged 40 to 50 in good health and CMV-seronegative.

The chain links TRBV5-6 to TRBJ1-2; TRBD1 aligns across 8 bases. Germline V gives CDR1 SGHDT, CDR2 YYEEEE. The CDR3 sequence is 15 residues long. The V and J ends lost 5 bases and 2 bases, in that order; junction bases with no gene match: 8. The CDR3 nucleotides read TGTGCCAGCAGAACCTTCGGACAGGGCAACTATGGCTACACCTTC. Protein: CASRTFGQGNYGYTF. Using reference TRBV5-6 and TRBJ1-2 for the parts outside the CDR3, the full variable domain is DAGVTQSPTHLIKTRGQQVTLRCSPKSGHDTVSWYQQALGQGPQFIFQYYEEEERQRGNFPDRFSGHQFPNYSSELNVNALLLGDSALYLCASRTFGQGNYGYTFGSGTRLTVV.

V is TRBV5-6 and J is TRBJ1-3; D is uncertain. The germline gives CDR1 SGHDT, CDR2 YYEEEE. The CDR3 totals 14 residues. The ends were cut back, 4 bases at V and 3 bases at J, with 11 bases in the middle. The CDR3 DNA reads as TGTGCCAGCAGCCCCAACCTCTATGGAAACACCATATATTTT. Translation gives CASSPNLYGNTIYF.

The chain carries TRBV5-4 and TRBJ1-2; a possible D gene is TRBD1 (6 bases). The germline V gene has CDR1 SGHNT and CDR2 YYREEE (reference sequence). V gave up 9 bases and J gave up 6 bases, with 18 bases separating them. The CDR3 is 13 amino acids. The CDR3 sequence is CAMATGLGDGYTF. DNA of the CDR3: TGTGCCATGGCGACAGGTCTAGGGGATGGCTACACCTTC. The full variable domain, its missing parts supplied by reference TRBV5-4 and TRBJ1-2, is ETGVTQSPTHLIKTRGQQVTLRCSSQSGHNTVSWYQQALGQGPQFIFQYYREEENGRGNFPPRFSGLQFPNYSSELNVNALELDDSALYLCAMATGLGDGYTFGSGTRLTVV.

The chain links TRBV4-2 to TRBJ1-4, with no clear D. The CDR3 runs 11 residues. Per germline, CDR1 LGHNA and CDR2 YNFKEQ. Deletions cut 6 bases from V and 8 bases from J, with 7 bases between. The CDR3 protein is CASSAREKLFF. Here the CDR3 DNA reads TGTGCCAGCAGTGCGAGAGAAAAACTGTTTTTT.

CDR3 region: CASLGQVRNSPLHF. CDR3 coding DNA: TGTGCCAGCTTGGGACAGGTCCGTAATTCACCCCTCCACTTT. V gene TRBV6-6 combines with J gene TRBJ1-6; TRBD1 aligns across 8 bases. V shed 8 bases, J shed 6 bases, and the junction held 6 bases outside the gene matches. Germline-derived CDR1 and CDR2 are MNHNY and SVGAGI (reference sequence). This CDR3 contains 14 residues.

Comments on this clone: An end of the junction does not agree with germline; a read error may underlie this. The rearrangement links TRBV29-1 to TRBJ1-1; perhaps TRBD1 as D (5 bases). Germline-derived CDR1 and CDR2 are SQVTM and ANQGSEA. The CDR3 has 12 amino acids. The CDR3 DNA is TGCAGCGTTGAGGGGTGGGGGACTGGAGCTTTCTTT. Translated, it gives CSVEGWGTGAFF. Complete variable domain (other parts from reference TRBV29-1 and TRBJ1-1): SAVISQKPSRDICQRGTSLTIQCQVDSQVTMMFWYRQQPGQSLTLIATANQGSEATYESGFVIDKFPISRPNLTFSTLTVSNMSPEDSSIYLCSVEGWGTGAFFGQGTRLTVV.

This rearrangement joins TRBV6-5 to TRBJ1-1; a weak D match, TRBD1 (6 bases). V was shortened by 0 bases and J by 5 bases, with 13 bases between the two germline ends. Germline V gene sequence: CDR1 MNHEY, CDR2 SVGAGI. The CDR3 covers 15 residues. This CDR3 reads CASSYSNLGATEAFF. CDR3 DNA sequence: TGTGCCAGCAGTTACTCGAATCTGGGGGCGACTGAAGCTTTCTTT.

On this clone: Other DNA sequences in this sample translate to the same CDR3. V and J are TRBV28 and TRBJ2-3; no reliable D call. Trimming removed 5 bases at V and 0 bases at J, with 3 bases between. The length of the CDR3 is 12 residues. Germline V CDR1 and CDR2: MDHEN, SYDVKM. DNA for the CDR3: TGTGCCAGCAGTCTTAGCACAGATACGCAGTATTTT. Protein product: CASSLSTDTQYF.

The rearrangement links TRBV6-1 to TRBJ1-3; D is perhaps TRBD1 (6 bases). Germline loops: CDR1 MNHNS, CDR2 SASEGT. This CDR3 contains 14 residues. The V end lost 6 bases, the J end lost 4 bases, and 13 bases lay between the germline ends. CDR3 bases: TGTGCCAGCAGCGTCGCTACAGGGGGAAACACCATATATTTT. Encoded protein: CASSVATGGNTIYF.

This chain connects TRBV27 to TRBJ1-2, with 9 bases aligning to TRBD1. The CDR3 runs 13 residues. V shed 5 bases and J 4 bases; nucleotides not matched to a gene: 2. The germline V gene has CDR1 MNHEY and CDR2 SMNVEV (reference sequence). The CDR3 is CASSATGGYGYTF. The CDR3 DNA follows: TGTGCCAGCAGTGCGACAGGGGGCTATGGCTACACCTTC.

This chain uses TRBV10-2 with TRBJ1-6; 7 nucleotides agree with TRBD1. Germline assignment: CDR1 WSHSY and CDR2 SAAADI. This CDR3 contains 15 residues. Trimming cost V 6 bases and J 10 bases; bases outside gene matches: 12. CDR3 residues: CASREPQGSGSPLHF. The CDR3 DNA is TGCGCCAGCAGGGAACCACAGGGGTCCGGGTCACCCCTCCACTTT.

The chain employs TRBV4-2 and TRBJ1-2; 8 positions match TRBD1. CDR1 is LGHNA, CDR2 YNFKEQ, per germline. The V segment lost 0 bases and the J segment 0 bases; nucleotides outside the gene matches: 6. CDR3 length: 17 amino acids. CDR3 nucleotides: TGTGCCAGCAGCCAAGAGCAGGGGGCAGGGTCTAACTATGGCTACACCTTC. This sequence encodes CASSQEQGAGSNYGYTF.

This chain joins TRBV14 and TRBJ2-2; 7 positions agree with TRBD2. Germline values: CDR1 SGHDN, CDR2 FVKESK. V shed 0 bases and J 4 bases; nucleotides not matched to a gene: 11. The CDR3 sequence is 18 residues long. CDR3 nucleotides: TGTGCCAGCAGCCAAGAACACGCGATCGGGGGGAGCACCGGGGAGCTGTTTTTT. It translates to CASSQEHAIGGSTGELFF.

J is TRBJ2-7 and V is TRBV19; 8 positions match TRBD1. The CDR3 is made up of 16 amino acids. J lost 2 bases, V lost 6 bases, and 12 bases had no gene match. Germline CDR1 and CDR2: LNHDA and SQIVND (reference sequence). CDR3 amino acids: CASSTDRDRRTYEQYF. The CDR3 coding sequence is TGTGCCAGTAGCACAGACCGGGACAGGAGAACCTACGAGCAGTACTTC.

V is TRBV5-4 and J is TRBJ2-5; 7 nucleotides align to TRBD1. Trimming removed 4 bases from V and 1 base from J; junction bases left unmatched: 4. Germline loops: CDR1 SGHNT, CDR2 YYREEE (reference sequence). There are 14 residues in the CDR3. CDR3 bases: TGTGCCAGCAGCCCCGACAGGGTCCAAGAGACCCAGTACTTC. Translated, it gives CASSPDRVQETQYF.

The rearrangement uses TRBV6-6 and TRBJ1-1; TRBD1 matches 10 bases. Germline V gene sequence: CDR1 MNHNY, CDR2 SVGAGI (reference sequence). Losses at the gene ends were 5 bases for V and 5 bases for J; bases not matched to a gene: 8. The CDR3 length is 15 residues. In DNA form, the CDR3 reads TGTGCCAGCAGTCCCTCGGGACAGGGGAGAACTGAAGCTTTCTTT. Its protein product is CASSPSGQGRTEAFF.

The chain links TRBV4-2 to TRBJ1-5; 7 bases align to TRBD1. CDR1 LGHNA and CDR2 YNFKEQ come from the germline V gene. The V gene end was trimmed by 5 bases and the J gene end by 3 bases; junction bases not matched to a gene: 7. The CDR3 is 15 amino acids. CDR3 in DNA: TGTGCCAGCAGCTCCCGGGACAGAGACAATCAGCCCCAGCATTTT. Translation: CASSSRDRDNQPQHF.

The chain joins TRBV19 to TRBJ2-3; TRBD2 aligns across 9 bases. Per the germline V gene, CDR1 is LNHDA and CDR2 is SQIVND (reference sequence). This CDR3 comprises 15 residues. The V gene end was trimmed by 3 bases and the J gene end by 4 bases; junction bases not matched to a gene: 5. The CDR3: CASSMAGGLPDTQYF. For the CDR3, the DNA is TGTGCCAGTAGTATGGCGGGGGGGCTTCCAGATACGCAGTATTTT.

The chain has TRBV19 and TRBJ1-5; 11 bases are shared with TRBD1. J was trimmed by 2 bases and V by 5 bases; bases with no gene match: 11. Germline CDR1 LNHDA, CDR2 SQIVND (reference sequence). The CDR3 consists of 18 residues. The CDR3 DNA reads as TGTGCCAGTAGTGCCCTGGGACAGGGGGAGAAAGGCAATCAGCCCCAGCATTTT. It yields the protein CASSALGQGEKGNQPQHF. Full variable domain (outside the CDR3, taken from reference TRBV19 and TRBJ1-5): DGGITQSPKYLFRKEGQNVTLSCEQNLNHDAMYWYRQDPGQGLRLIYYSQIVNDFQKGDIAEGYSVSREKKESFPLTVTSAQKNPTAFYLCASSALGQGEKGNQPQHFGDGTRLSIL.

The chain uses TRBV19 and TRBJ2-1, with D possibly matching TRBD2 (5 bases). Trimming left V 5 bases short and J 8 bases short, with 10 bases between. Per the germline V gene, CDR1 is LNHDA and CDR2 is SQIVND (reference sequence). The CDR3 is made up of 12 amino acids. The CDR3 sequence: CASSLSGDEQFF. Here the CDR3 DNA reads TGTGCCAGTAGTCTCAGCGGCGATGAGCAGTTCTTC.

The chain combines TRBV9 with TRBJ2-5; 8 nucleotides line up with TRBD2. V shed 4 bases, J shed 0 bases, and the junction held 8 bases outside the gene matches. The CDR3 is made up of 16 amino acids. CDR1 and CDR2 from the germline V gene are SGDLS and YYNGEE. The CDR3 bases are TGTGCCAGCAGCCCCCAGGTAGCGGGACACCAAGAGACCCAGTACTTC. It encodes CASSPQVAGHQETQYF.

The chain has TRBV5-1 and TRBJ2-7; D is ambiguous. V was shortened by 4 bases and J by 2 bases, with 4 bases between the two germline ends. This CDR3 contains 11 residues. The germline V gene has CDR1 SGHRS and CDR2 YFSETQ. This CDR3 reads CASSLTYEQYF. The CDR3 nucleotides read TGCGCCAGCAGCCTAACCTACGAGCAGTACTTC. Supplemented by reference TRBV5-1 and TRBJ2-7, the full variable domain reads KAGVTQTPRYLIKTRGQQVTLSCSPISGHRSVSWYQQTPGQGLQFLFEYFSETQRNKGNFPGRFSGRQFSNSRSEMNVSTLELGDSALYLCASSLTYEQYFGPGTRLTVT.

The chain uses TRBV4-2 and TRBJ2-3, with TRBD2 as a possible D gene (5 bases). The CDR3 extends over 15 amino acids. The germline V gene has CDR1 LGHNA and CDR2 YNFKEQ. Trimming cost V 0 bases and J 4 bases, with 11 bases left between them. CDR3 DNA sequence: TGTGCCAGCAGCCAAGAACCCGGGGTCGCAGATACGCAGTATTTT. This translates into CASSQEPGVADTQYF.

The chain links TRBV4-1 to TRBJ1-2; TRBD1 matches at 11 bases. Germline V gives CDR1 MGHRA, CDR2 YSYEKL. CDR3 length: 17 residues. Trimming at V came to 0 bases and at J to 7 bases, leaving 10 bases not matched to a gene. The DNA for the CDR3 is TGCGCCAGCAGCCAAGAAGATGGACAGGGGGCCGGGAGTGGCTACACCTTC. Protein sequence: CASSQEDGQGAGSGYTF.

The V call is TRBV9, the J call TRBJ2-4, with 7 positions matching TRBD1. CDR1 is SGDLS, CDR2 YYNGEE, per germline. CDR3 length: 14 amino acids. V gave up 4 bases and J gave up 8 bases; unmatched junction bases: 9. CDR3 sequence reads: CASSTRTGRDIQYF. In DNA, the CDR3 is TGTGCCAGCAGCACAAGGACAGGCCGAGACATTCAGTACTTC.

The CDR3 loop reads CASRRQPNTEAFF. CDR3 DNA: TGTGCCAGCAGGCGACAGCCGAACACTGAAGCTTTCTTT. The rearrangement uses TRBV7-9 and TRBJ1-1, with a tentative D call TRBD1 (5 bases). V dropped 6 bases and J dropped 1 base, with 9 bases sitting between them. The CDR3 loop spans 13 amino acids. Germline CDR1 reads SEHNR; CDR2 reads FQNEAQ (reference sequence).